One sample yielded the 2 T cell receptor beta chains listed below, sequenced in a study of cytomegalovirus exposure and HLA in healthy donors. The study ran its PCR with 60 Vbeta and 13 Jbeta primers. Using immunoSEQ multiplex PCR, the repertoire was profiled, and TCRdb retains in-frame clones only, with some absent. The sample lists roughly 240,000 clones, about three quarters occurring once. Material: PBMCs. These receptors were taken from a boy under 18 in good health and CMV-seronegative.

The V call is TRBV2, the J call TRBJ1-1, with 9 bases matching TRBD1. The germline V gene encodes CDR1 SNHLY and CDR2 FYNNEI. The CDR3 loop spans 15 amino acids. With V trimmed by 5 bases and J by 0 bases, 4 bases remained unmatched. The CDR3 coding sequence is TGTGCCAGCAGTTCCGGGACAGGGCTGAACACTGAAGCTTTCTTT. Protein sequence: CASSSGTGLNTEAFF.

The CDR3 DNA is TGCGCCAGCAGTAAGGGGACAGTAGGCACTGAAGCTTTCTTT. It yields the protein CASSKGTVGTEAFF. The genes are TRBV10-1 and TRBJ1-1, with 7 bases identical to TRBD1. This CDR3 has 14 residues. The trim removed 5 bases at V and 4 bases at J, leaving 7 bases unmatched. From germline, CDR1 is WNHNN and CDR2 SYGVQD (reference sequence).